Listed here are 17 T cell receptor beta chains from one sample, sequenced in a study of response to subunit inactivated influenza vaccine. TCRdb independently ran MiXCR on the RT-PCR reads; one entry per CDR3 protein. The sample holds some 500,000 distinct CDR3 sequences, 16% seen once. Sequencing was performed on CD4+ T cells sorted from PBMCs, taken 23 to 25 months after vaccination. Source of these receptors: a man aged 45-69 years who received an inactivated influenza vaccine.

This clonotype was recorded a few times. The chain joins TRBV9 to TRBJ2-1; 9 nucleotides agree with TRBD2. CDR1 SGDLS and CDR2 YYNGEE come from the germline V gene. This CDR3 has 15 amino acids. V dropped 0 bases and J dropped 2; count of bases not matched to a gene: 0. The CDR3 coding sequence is TGTGCCAGCAGCGTAGGCGGGAGGGCCTACAATGAGCAGTTCTTC. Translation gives CASSVGGRAYNEQFF.

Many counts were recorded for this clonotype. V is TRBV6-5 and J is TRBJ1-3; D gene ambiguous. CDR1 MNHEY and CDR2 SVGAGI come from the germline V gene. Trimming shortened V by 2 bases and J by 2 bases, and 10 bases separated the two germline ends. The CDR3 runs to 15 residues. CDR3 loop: CASSYRLSTGNTIYF. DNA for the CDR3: TGTGCCAGCAGTTACCGCCTTTCAACTGGAAACACCATATATTTT.

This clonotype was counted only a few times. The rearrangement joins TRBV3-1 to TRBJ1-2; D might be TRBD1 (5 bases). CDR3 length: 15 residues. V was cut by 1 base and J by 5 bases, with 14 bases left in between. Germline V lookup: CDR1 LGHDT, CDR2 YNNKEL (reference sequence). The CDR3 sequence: CASSQGGAGQYGYTF. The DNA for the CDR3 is TGTGCCAGCAGCCAAGGAGGGGCCGGTCAGTATGGCTACACCTTC.

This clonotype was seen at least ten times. The CDR3 spells CASSSRDDNIQYF. DNA of the CDR3: TGTGCCAGCAGCTCCCGGGACGATAACATTCAGTACTTC. The rearrangement uses TRBV5-5 and TRBJ2-4, with D perhaps given as TRBD1 or TRBD2 (5 bases each). Germline CDR1 and CDR2: SGHKS and YYEKEE (reference sequence). V dropped 3 bases and J dropped 7 bases, with 11 bases sitting between them. This CDR3 has 13 amino acids.

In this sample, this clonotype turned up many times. CDR3 sequence reads: CASSAGQGEHEQYF. CDR3 bases: TGTGCCAGCAGCGCCGGACAGGGAGAGCACGAGCAGTACTTC. The rearrangement uses TRBV9 and TRBJ2-7; TRBD1 matches at 8 bases. In germline, CDR1 is SGDLS, CDR2 YYNGEE. J gave up 5 bases and V 3 bases, and 7 bases lay outside the gene matches. This CDR3 has 14 amino acids.

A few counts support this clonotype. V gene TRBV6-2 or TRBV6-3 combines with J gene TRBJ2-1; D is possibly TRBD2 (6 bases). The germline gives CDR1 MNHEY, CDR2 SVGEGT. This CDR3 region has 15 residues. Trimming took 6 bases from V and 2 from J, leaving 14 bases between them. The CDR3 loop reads CASSELSGPYNEQFF. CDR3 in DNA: TGTGCCAGCAGCGAACTTAGCGGACCCTACAATGAGCAGTTCTTC.

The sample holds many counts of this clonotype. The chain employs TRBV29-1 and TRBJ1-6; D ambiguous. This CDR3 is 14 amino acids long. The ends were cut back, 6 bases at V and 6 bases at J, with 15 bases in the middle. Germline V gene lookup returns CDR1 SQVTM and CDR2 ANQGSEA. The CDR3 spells CSVWPPAGNSPLHF. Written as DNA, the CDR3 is TGCAGCGTCTGGCCCCCCGCGGGTAATTCACCCCTCCACTTT.

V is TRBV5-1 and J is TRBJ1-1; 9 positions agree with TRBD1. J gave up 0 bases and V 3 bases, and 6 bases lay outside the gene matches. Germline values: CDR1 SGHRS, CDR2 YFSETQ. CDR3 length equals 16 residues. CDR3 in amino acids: CASSSRDRVMNTEAFF. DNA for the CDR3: TGCGCCAGCAGCTCCCGGGACAGGGTCATGAACACTGAAGCTTTCTTT.

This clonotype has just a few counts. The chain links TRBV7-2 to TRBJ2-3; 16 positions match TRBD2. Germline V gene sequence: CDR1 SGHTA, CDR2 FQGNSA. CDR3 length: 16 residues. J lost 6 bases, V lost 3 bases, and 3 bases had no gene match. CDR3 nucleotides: TGTGCCAGCAGCTTCCCGGGACTAGCGGGAGGGGATACGCAGTATTTT. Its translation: CASSFPGLAGGDTQYF. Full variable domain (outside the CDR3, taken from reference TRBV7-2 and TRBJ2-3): GAGVSQSPSNKVTEKGKDVELRCDPISGHTALYWYRQSLGQGLEFLIYFQGNSAPDKSGLPSDRFSAERTGGSVSTLTIQRTQQEDSAVYLCASSFPGLAGGDTQYFGPGTRLTVL.

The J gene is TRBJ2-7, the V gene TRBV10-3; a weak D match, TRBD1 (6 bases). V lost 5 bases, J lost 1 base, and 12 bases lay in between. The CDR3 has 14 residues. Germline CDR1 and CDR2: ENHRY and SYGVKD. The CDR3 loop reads CAISPRQASYEQYF. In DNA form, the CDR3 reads TGTGCCATCAGTCCCCGACAGGCATCCTACGAGCAGTACTTC.

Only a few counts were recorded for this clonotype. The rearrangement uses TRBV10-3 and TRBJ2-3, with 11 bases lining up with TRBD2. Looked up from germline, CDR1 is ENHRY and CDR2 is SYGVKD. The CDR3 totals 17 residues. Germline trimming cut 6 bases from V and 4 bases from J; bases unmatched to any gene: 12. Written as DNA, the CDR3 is TGTGCCATCAGAGCCGGGACTAGCGGCCTCAGCCCAGATACGCAGTATTTT. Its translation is CAIRAGTSGLSPDTQYF.

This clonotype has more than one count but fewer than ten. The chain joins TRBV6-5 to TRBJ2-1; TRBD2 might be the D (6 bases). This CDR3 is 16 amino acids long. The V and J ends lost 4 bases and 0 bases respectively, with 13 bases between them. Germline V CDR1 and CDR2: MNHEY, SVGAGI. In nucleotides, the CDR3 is TGTGCCAGCAGTTGGGCGAGCGGGCTCTCCTACAATGAGCAGTTCTTC. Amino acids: CASSWASGLSYNEQFF.

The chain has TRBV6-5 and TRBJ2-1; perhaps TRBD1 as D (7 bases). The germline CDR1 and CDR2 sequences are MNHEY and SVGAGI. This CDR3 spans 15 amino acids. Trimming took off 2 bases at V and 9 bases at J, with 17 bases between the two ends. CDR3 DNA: TGTGCCAGCAGTTACCAGATCAGGGGGGCCGGTGAGCAGTTCTTC. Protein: CASSYQIRGAGEQFF.

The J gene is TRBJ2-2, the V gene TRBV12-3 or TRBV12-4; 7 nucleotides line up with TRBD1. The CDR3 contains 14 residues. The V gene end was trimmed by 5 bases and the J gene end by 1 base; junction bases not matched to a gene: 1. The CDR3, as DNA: TGTGCCAGCAGTGGGGACAGGAACACCGGGGAGCTGTTTTTT. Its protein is CASSGDRNTGELFF.

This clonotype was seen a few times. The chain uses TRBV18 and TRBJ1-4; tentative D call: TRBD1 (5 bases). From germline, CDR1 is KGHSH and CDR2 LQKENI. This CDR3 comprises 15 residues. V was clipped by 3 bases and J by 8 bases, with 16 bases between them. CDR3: CASSPSGQGGEKLFF. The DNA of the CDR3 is TGTGCCAGCTCACCCTCAGGGCAGGGTGGAGAAAAACTGTTTTTT.

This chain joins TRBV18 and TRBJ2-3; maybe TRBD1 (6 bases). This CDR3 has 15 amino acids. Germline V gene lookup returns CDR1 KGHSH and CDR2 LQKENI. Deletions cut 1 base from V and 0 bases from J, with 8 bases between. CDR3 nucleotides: TGTGCCAGCTCACCACGCGGACAGAGCACAGATACGCAGTATTTT. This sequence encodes CASSPRGQSTDTQYF.

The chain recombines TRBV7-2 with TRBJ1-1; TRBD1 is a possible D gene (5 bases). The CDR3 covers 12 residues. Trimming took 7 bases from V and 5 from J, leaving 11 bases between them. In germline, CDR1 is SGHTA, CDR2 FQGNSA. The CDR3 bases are TGTGCCAGCAACAGGCTCCGGACTGAAGCTTTCTTT. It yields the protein CASNRLRTEAFF.